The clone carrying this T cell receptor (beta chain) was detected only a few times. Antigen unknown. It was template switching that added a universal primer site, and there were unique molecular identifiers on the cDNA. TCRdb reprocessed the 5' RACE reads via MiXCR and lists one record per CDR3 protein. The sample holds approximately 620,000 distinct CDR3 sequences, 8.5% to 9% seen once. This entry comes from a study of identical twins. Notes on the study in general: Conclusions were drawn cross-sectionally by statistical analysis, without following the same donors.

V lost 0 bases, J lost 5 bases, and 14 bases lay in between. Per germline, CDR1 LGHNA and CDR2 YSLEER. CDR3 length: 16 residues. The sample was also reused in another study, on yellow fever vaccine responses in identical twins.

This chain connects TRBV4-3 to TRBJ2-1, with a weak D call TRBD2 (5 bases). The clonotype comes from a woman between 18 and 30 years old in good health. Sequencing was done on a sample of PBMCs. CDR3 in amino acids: CASSQEAEPNNNEQFF. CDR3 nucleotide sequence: TGCGCCAGCAGCCAAGAAGCGGAGCCCAACAACAATGAGCAGTTCTTC.